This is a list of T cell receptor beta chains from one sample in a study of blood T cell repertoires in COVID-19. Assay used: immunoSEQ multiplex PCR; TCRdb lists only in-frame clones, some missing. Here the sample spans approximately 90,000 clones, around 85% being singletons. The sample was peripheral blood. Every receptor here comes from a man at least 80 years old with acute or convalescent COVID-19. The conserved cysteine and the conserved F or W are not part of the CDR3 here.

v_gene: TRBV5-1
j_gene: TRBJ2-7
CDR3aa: ASSKATGANPYEQY

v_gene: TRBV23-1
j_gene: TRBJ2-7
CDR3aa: ASSHMGREYEQY

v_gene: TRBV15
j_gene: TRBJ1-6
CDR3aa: ATSRDRSGSASPLH

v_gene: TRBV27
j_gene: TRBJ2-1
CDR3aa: ASSLRPGLAVSNEQF

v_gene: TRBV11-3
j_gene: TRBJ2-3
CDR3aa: ASSPGPDISSGRAAQY

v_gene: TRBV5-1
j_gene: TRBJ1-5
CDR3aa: ASSLAGEVRQPQH

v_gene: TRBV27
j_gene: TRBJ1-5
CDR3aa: ASSSQGLLWH

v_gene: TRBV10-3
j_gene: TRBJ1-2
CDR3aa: AIRSGESNYGYT

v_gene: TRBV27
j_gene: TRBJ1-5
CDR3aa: ASRTLQVTTPYQPQH

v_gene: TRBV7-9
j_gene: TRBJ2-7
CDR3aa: ASSFGAKTYEQY

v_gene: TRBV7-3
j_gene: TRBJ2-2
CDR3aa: ASGRTPGLKTGELF

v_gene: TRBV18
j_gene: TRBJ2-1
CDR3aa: ASSPNGGVQF

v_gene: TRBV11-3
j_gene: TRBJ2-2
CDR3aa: ASSHWTGSNFGELF

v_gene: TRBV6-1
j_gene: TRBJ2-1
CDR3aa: ASSVAGGYEQF

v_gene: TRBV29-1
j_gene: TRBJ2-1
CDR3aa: SAGSAGGSYNEQF

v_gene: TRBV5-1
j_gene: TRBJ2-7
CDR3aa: ASSLLTGSSYEQY

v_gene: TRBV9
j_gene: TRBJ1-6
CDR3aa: ASSPWDRGLNSPLH

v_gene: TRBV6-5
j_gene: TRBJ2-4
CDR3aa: ASTGLAGENGIQY

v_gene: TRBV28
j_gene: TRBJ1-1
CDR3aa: ASTETRRLRGAF

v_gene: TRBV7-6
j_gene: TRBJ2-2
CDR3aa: ASSLALLSGSGTGELF